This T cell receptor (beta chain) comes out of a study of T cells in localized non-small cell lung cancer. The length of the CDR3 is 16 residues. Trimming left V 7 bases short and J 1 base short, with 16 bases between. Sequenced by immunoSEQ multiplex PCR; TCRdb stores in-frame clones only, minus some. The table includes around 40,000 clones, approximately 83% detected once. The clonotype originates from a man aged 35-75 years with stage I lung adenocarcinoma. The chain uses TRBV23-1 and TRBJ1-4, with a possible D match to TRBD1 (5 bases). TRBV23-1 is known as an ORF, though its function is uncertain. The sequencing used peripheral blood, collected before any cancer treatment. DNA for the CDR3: TGCGCCAGCACCCTGCGAGACAGAGAAACTAATGAAAAACTGTTTTTT. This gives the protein CASTLRDRETNEKLFF.